A single sample is the source of the 15 T cell receptor beta chains below, sequenced in a study of early T cells in non-severe SARS-CoV-2 infection. Each CDR3 protein is one row after TCRdb ran MiXCR on the 5' RACE reads. This sample yields approximately 69,000 distinct CDR3 sequences, of which over 9.5% are seen a single time; 5.7% belongs to the top ten. Material: whole blood, obtained at baseline. The receptors originated from an adult who was a healthcare worker with PCR-confirmed SARS-CoV-2 infection or an uninfected control (not recorded which).

This clonotype was seen more than once but under ten times. The chain is built from TRBV19 and TRBJ2-1, with D perhaps matching TRBD2 (5 bases). This CDR3 is 15 amino acids long. With 6 bases removed from V and 0 bases from J, the gap between germline ends came to 12 bases. Germline CDR1 reads LNHDA; CDR2 reads SQIVND (reference sequence). CDR3 DNA: TGTGCCAGTAGAGAGGACTCGAGCTCCTACAATGAGCAGTTCTTC. Amino acids: CASREDSSSYNEQFF.

In this sample, this clonotype turned up a few times. The CDR3 region is CAISVLGSEQYF. In nucleotides, the CDR3 is TGTGCCATCAGTGTCCTGGGGTCCGAGCAGTACTTC. The rearrangement links TRBV10-3 to TRBJ2-7; D gene uncertain. This CDR3 is built from 12 residues. V gave up 4 bases and J gave up 6 bases, with 10 bases separating them. Germline V CDR1 and CDR2: ENHRY, SYGVKD.

This clonotype was seen repeatedly, ten times or more. The chain carries TRBV5-1 and TRBJ2-2; perhaps TRBD1 as D (6 bases). From germline, CDR1 is SGHRS and CDR2 YFSETQ. The V end was cut by 5 bases, the J end by 2 bases, with 10 bases between. CDR3 length equals 14 residues. The CDR3 DNA follows: TGCGCCAGCAGTTTACAGGGAAACACCGGGGAGCTGTTTTTT. It codes for CASSLQGNTGELFF.

This clonotype was detected many times. The chain couples TRBV5-1 to TRBJ2-7; D perhaps matches TRBD1 (6 bases). The CDR3 totals 14 residues. Germline V gives CDR1 SGHRS, CDR2 YFSETQ. V was clipped by 4 bases and J by 3 bases, with 14 bases between them. The CDR3 sequence: CASSTEGVVYEQYF. DNA of the CDR3: TGCGCCAGCAGCACCGAGGGGGTAGTCTACGAGCAGTACTTC.

A remark on this clonotype: This may arise from a read error, as a much more abundant clone is one base away. The V call is TRBV12-5, the J call TRBJ2-4; TRBD1 might be the D (6 bases). V was shortened by 2 bases and J by 0 bases, with 11 bases between the two germline ends. CDR3 length: 16 amino acids. Germline CDR1 is LGHNT and CDR2 is FRNRAP. For the CDR3, the DNA is TGTGCTAGTGGTTTGTATACAGGGTTAGCCAAAAACATTCAGTACTTC. As protein: CASGLYTGLAKNIQYF.

This clonotype was observed a handful of times. The genes are TRBV20-1 and TRBJ2-2; D is undetermined. Germline CDR1 DFQATT, CDR2 SNEGSKA (reference sequence). There are 11 residues in the CDR3. Trimming took 6 bases from V and 8 from J, leaving 10 bases between them. The CDR3 DNA sequence: TGCAGTGCAAGTATGGGGGGGGAGCTGTTTTTT. Its protein is CSASMGGELFF.

This clonotype was seen at least ten times. This chain joins TRBV7-2 and TRBJ2-1; no clear D gene. V was pared by 3 bases and J by 10 bases, with 16 bases between. The V gene's germline CDR1 is SGHTA and CDR2 FQGNSA. CDR3 length: 14 residues. The CDR3, as DNA: TGTGCCAGCAGCTTTCACGGAAGCAAGAGGGAGCAGTTCTTC. This translates into CASSFHGSKREQFF.

There are many counts of this clonotype. The rearrangement joins TRBV5-1 to TRBJ2-7; 8 nucleotides align to TRBD1. The CDR3 sequence is 14 residues long. Per germline, CDR1 SGHRS and CDR2 YFSETQ. J gave up 2 bases and V 5 bases, and 6 bases lay outside the gene matches. CDR3 DNA: TGCGCCAGCAGTTACGGACAGGGAACCTACGAGCAGTACTTC. Protein: CASSYGQGTYEQYF.

The chain links TRBV20-1 to TRBJ2-3; D might be TRBD2 (6 bases). The CDR3 sequence is 15 residues long. V was cut by 0 bases and J by 6 bases, with 16 bases left in between. Looked up from germline, CDR1 is DFQATT and CDR2 is SNEGSKA (reference sequence). CDR3: CSAREPAGLLDTQYF. The CDR3 coding sequence is TGCAGTGCTAGAGAGCCAGCGGGCCTGCTTGATACGCAGTATTTT.

This clonotype was seen a handful of times. V usage is TRBV5-1 and J usage is TRBJ2-1; TRBD1 might be the D (6 bases). V was shortened by 4 bases and J by 5 bases, with 10 bases between the two germline ends. This CDR3 spans 13 amino acids. Germline V CDR1 and CDR2: SGHRS, YFSETQ. CDR3: CASSKTGNNEQFF. The CDR3 nucleotides read TGCGCCAGCAGCAAAACAGGGAACAATGAGCAGTTCTTC.

The CDR3 nucleotides read TGTGCCAGCAGCTTGGAAGGCATATCAGGGGAGCTGTTTTTT. This gives the protein CASSLEGISGELFF. J is TRBJ2-2 and V is TRBV11-2; no clear D. Trimming removed 3 bases from V and 8 bases from J, with 13 bases in between. The V gene's germline CDR1 is SGHAT and CDR2 FQNNGV. There are 14 residues in the CDR3. The full variable domain, its missing parts supplied by reference TRBV11-2 and TRBJ2-2, is EAGVAQSPRYKIIEKRQSVAFWCNPISGHATLYWYQQILGQGPKLLIQFQNNGVVDDSQLPKDRFSAERLKGVDSTLKIQPAKLEDSAVYLCASSLEGISGELFFGEGSRLTVL.

J is TRBJ2-3 and V is TRBV5-1; D gene uncertain. Germline V gives CDR1 SGHRS, CDR2 YFSETQ. The CDR3 contains 16 residues. Between the trimmed V and J ends, which lost 1 base and 0 bases, there was a span of 12 bases. The CDR3 reads CASSLPTTRSTDTQYF. The CDR3 coding sequence is TGCGCCAGCAGCTTGCCTACTACGAGAAGCACAGATACGCAGTATTTT.

The chain employs TRBV5-1 and TRBJ1-1, with 9 bases that match TRBD1. The V segment lost 3 bases and the J segment 4 bases; nucleotides outside the gene matches: 10. The germline V gene encodes CDR1 SGHRS and CDR2 YFSETQ. The CDR3 has 16 residues. This CDR3 reads CASSSPGTGMSTEAFF. DNA for the CDR3: TGCGCCAGCAGCTCCCCCGGGACAGGGATGAGCACTGAAGCTTTCTTT.

This clonotype was detected a few times. The CDR3 here is CGSLAEDNEKLFF. In nucleotides, the CDR3 is TGCGGCTCCCTGGCGGAAGATAATGAAAAACTGTTTTTT. The chain links TRBV20-1 to TRBJ1-4, with D unresolved. CDR3 length: 13 amino acids. Germline CDR1 DFQATT, CDR2 SNEGSKA (reference sequence).

The rearrangement joins TRBV5-5 to TRBJ1-4; 9 bases align to TRBD1. Germline CDR1 and CDR2: SGHKS and YYEKEE (reference sequence). V lost 3 bases and J lost 4; bases outside the gene matches: 10. This CDR3 region has 17 residues. CDR3 loop: CASSWTLQGAGNEKLFF. CDR3 sequence (DNA): TGTGCCAGCAGCTGGACCCTACAGGGGGCCGGTAATGAAAAACTGTTTTTT.